Listed below are T cell receptor beta chains from one sample, sequenced in a study of graft-versus-host responses after intestinal transplantation. Sequencing was performed with immunoSEQ multiplex PCR; in TCRdb, only in-frame clones are kept and a portion is missing. Among some 85,000 clones listed, around 92% were seen once. Their antigen targets remain unknown. Material: unstimulated CD8+ T cells sorted from spleen or lymph node cells, obtained before transplant. Every receptor here comes from a human donor who was the organ donor for an intestinal transplant. Both conserved end residues are part of each CDR3. D genes are given only for firm matches. Size tells how often a clone was seen (once, few, many) or the class of an expanded clone, and some rows leave it out.

NA | TRBJ2-1 | TRBV4-1 | NA | TGCGCCAGCAGCCAAGACGGAGACAGTTCCTACAATGAGCAGTTCTTC | CASSQDGDSSYNEQFF
NA | TRBJ2-1 | TRBV7-9 | NA | TGTGCCAGCAGCTTAGTCCCCAGCAATGAGCAGTTCTTC | CASSLVPSNEQFF
NA | TRBJ2-3 | TRBV28 | NA | TGTGCCAGCAGTTTTGACAGTGCCTCCACAGATACGCAGTATTTT | CASSFDSASTDTQYF
TRBD2 | TRBJ2-7 | TRBV28 | NA | TGTGCCACGGGGACTAGCGGATTCTCCTACGAGCAGTACTTC | CATGTSGFSYEQYF
TRBD1 | TRBJ1-2 | TRBV11-2 | once | TGTGCCAGCAGCTTACACCCGGACAGGGTTCCTAACTATGGCTACACCTTC | CASSLHPDRVPNYGYTF
NA | TRBJ2-7 | TRBV10-2 | NA | TGCGCCAGCAGTGAGTCGATGGGGGCAGGGAGCTCCTACGAGCAGTACTTC | CASSESMGAGSSYEQYF
NA | TRBJ1-6 | TRBV9 | once | TGTGCCAGCAGCTCCCGGACAGACCCTAATTCACCCCTCCACTTT | CASSSRTDPNSPLHF
NA | TRBJ1-1 | TRBV2 | NA | TGTGCCAGCAGTGAAGTGAGTACGAACACTGAAGCTTTCTTT | CASSEVSTNTEAFF
NA | TRBJ2-1 | TRBV18 | NA | TGTGCCAGCTCACTTCCGGGACATTGGAACAATGAGCAGTTCTTC | CASSLPGHWNNEQFF
NA | TRBJ2-7 | TRBV28 | NA | TGTGCCAGCAGTCCAGCGGGTAGCTCCTACGAGCAGTACTTC | CASSPAGSSYEQYF